The text below deals with one T cell receptor beta chain. The germline gives CDR1 SQVTM, CDR2 ANQGSEA. This CDR3 is built from 13 residues. V was clipped by 4 bases and J by 8 bases, with 12 bases between them. The sample belongs to a study of blood T cell repertoires in COVID-19. Across the study: T cells, B-cell-depleted T cells, or PBMCs supplied cDNA or gDNA.

Data came from immunoSEQ multiplex PCR; TCRdb stores just in-frame clones and leaves some out. The table records some 170,000 clones, around 80% of them present only once. The chain joins TRBV29-1 to TRBJ1-6; a possible D gene is TRBD1 (6 bases). The sequenced sample consisted of PBMCs or T cells enriched from blood (not recorded which). This receptor was obtained from a woman aged 45-60 years who had recovered from COVID-19. In DNA, the CDR3 is TGCAGCGTTGTGACAGGAGCGGATTCACCCCTCCACTTT. It encodes CSVVTGADSPLHF. The full variable domain, rest sourced from reference TRBV29-1 and TRBJ1-6, is SAVISQKPSRDICQRGTSLTIQCQVDSQVTMMFWYRQQPGQSLTLIATANQGSEATYESGFVIDKFPISRPNLTFSTLTVSNMSPEDSSIYLCSVVTGADSPLHFGNGTRLTVT.